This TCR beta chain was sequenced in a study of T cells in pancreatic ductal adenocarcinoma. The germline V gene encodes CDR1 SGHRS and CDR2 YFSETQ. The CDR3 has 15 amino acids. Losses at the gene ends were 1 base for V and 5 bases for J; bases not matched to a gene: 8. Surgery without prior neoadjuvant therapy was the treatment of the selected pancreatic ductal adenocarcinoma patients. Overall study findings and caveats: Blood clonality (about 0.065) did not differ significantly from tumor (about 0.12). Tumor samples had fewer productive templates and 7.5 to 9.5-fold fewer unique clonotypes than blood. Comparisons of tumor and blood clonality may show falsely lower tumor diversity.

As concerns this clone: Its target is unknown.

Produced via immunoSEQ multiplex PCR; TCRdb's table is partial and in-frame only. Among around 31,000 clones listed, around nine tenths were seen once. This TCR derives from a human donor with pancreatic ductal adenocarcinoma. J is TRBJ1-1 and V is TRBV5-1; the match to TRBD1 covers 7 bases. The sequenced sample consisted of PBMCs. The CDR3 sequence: CASSLSTGSVTEAFF. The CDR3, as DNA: TGCGCCAGCAGCTTGTCGACAGGGTCGGTGACTGAAGCTTTCTTT.